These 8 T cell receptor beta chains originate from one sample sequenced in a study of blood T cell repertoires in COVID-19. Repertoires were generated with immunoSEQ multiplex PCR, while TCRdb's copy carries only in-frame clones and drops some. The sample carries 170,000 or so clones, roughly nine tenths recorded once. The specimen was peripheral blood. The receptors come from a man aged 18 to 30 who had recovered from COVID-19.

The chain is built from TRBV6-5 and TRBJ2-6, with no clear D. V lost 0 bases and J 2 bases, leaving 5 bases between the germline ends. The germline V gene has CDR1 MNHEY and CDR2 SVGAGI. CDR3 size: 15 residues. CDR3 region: CASSYSYTGANVLTF. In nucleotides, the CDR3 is TGTGCCAGCAGTTACTCCTATACTGGGGCCAACGTCCTGACTTTC.

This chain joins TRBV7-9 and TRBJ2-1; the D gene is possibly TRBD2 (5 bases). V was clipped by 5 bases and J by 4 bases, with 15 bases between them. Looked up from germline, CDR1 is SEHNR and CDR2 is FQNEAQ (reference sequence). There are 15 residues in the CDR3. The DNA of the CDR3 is TGTGCCAGCAGCCCCCCAGGTTCGGGATACAATGAGCAGTTCTTC. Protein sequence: CASSPPGSGYNEQFF.

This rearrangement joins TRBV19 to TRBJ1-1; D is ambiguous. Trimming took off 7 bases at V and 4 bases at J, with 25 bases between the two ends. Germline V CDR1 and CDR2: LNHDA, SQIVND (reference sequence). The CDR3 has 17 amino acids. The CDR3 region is CASTPLGRRGRATEAFF. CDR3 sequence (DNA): TGTGCCAGTACCCCACTCGGACGACGGGGTAGGGCCACTGAAGCTTTCTTT.

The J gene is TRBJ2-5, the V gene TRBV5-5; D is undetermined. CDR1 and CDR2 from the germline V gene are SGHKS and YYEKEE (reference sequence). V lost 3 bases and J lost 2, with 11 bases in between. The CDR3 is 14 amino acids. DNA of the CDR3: TGTGCCAGCAGCTCCTACCTTGAACAAGAGACCCAGTACTTC. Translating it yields CASSSYLEQETQYF.

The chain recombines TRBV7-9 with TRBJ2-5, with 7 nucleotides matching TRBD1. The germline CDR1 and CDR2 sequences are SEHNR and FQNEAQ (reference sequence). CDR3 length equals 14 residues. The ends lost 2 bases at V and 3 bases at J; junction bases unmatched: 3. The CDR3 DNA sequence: TGTGCCAGCAGCTTACAGACAGGGAAAGAGACCCAGTACTTC. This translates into CASSLQTGKETQYF.

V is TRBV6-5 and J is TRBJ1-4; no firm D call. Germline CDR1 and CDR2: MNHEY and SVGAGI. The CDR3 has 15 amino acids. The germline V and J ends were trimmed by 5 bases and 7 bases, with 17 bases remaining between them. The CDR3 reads CASSPPSGGSEKLFF. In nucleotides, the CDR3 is TGTGCCAGCAGTCCCCCGAGTGGCGGGAGTGAAAAACTGTTTTTT.

CDR3 residues: CSAAPGGRAFF. Written as DNA, the CDR3 is TGCAGTGCAGCCCCGGGGGGGCGGGCTTTCTTT. This chain links TRBV20-1 with TRBJ1-1, with D possibly matching TRBD1 (6 bases). Germline CDR1 and CDR2: DFQATT and SNEGSKA (reference sequence). The CDR3 has 11 amino acids. Between the trimmed V and J ends, which lost 6 bases and 11 bases, there was a span of 16 bases.

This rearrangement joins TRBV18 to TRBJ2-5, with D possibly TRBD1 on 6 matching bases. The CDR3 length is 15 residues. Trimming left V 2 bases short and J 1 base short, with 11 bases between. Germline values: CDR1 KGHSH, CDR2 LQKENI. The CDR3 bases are TGTGCCAGCTCACCATATACAGGGCTCCAAGAGACCCAGTACTTC. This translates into CASSPYTGLQETQYF. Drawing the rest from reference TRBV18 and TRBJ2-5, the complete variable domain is NAGVMQNPRHLVRRRGQEARLRCSPMKGHSHVYWYRQLPEEGLKFMVYLQKENIIDESGMPKERFSAEFPKEGPSILRIQQVVRGDSAAYFCASSPYTGLQETQYFGPGTRLLVL.